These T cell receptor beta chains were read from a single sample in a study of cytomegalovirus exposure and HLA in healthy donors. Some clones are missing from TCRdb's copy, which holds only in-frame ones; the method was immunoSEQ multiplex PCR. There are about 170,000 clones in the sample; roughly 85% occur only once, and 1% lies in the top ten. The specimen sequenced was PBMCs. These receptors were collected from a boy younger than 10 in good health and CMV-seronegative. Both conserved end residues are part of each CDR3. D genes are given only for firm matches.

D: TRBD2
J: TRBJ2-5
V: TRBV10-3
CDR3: CAISEVAGGQETQYF

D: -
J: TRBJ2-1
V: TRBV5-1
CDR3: CASSLPNSYNEQFF

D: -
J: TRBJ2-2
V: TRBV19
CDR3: CASSSPDTGELFF

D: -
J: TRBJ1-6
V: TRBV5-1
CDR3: CASSRDKSNSPLHF

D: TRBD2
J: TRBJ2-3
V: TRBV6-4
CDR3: CASSEGSGGFTADTQYF

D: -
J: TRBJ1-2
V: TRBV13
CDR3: CASSQRGQQNYGYTF

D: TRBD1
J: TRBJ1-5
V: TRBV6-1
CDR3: CASRQGNQPQHF

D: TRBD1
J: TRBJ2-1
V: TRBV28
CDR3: CASSWDRALPMGNEQFF

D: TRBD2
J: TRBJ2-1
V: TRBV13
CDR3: CASSHSAGASYNEQFF

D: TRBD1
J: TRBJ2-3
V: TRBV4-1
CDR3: CASSLRDRDTDTQYF

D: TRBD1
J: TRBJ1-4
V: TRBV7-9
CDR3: CASSLSRPGQGATNEKLFF

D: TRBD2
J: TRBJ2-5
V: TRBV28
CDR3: CASSRTSGSGETQYF

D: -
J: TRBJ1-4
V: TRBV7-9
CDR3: CASTLPAWREKLFF

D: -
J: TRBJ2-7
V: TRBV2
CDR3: CASRRAGLGEQYF

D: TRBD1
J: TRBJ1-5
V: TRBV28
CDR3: CASRWTGGALSLGGQPQHF

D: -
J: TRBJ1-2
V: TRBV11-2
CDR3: CASSLEWGRGYTF

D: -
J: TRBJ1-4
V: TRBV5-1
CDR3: CASRPTGVGANEKLFF

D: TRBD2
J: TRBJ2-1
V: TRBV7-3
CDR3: CASSLTRRTSGSFWSYNEQFF

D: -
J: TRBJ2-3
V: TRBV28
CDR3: CASSNRVQATDTQYF

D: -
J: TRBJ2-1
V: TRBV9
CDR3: CASSRERASYNEQFF

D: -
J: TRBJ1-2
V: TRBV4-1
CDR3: CASSQDPINYGYTF

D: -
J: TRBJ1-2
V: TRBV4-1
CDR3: CASSQLGSLYGYTF

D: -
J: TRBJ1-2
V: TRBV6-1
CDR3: CASRGRGWVYGYTF

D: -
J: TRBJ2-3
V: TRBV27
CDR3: CASSFRWGGADTQYF

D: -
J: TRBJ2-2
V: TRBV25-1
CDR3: CASSVAATGELFF

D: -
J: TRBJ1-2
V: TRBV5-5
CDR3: CASSLVGGRFTNYGYTF

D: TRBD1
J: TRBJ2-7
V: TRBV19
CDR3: CASSMAEGQAIYEQSF

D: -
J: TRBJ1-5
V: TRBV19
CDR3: CASNLGGNQPQHF

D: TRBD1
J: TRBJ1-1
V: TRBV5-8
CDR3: CASNEMTGYTEAFF

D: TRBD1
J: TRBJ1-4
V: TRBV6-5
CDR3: CASKQGHATNEKLFF

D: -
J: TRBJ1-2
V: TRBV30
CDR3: CAWRLDSYGYTF

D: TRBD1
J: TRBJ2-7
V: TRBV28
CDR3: CASSVPGQGFLGQYF

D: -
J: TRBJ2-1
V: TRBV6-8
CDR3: CASSYSLGGSYNEQFF

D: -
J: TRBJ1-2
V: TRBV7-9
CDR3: CASSPTEGNYGYTF

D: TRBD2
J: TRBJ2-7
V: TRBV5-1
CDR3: CASSLVAGGTYEQYF

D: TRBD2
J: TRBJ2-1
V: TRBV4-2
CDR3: CASSQVHHTRRLAGYNEQFF

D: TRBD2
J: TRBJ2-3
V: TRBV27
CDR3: CASRRAGVDTQYF

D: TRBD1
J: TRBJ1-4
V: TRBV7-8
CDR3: CASSFALRTGSTNEKLFF

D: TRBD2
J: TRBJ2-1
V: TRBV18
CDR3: CASSPRPSGAYNEQFF

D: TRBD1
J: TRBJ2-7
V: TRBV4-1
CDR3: CASSQFWTGGDEQYF

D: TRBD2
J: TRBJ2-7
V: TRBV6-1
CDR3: CASSEAEGRGAYEQYF

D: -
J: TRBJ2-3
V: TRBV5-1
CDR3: CASSLGSGLTGDTQYF

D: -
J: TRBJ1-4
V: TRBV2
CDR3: CASSGGEGFYEKLFF

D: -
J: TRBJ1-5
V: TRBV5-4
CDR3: CASSFGGQGPQHF

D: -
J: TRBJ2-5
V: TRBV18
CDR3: CASSPPSSIWETQYF

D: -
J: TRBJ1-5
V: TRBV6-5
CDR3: CASSSGAGNQPQHF